What follows are 14 T cell receptor beta chains derived from one specimen sequenced in a study of monozygotic twins with inflammatory bowel disease. TCRdb reprocessed the 5' RACE reads and stores each CDR3 protein as one record, lacking DNA. The table lists some 150,000 distinct CDR3 sequences, with roughly 2.4% in the top ten. Sequencing was performed on blood. The receptor source for this set is a human donor with ulcerative colitis or Crohn's disease, or a healthy co-twin of an affected twin (not recorded which).

V and J are TRBV7-2 and TRBJ1-1; without DNA, the TCRdb call of TRBD1 cannot be checked. Germline CDR1 reads SGHTA; CDR2 reads FQGNSA. This CDR3 is 14 amino acids long. This CDR3 is CASSFRTGDLKAFF.

This sequence joins TRBV10-3 and TRBJ1-4; TCRdb proposes TRBD1, but this gene call is untestable without DNA. The CDR3 runs to 13 residues. From germline, CDR1 is ENHRY and CDR2 SYGVKD. The CDR3: CAVSTGVNEKLFF.

The V call is TRBV28, the J call TRBJ1-4; TCRdb reports TRBD1, a call that lacks DNA to check it against. Germline lookup yields CDR1 MDHEN and CDR2 SYDVKM. The CDR3 sequence is 14 residues long. This chain's CDR3 is CASSLWRGREKLFF.

J is TRBJ2-7 and V is TRBV7-9; as DNA is missing, the TRBD2 call by TCRdb cannot be tested. Germline V lookup: CDR1 SEHNR, CDR2 FQNEAQ (reference sequence). This CDR3 is 16 amino acids long. This chain's CDR3 is CASSLTAGGVSGEQYF. Looking up the rest from reference TRBV7-9 and TRBJ2-7 gives the full variable domain: DTGVSQNPRHKITKRGQNVTFRCDPISEHNRLYWYRQTLGQGPEFLTYFQNEAQLEKSRLLSDRFSAERPKGSFSTLEIQRTEQGDSAMYLCASSLTAGGVSGEQYFGPGTRLTVT.

The rearrangement links TRBV6-1 to TRBJ2-7. CDR3 length: 14 residues. The germline gives CDR1 MNHNS, CDR2 SASEGT. This CDR3 is CASRKRTVSYEQYF.

The chain employs TRBV29-1 and TRBJ1-6. The germline CDR1 and CDR2 sequences are SQVTM and ANQGSEA. This CDR3 contains 13 residues. CDR3 loop: CSVETLPGSPLHF.

This chain uses TRBV20-1 with TRBJ2-1; TCRdb names TRBD2, which stays unverified in the absence of DNA. CDR1 is DFQATT, CDR2 SNEGSKA, per germline (reference sequence). The CDR3 loop spans 15 amino acids. The CDR3 sequence is CSASDGMAAYNEQFF.

The gene calls are TRBV12-3 or TRBV12-4 and TRBJ1-1; the TCRdb D gene call, TRBD1, has no DNA to confirm it. This CDR3 contains 16 residues. The CDR3 is CASSLRRSTQNTEAFF.

V is TRBV5-4 and J is TRBJ1-1; TCRdb lists TRBD1, though no DNA is available to test this call. Germline CDR1 reads SGHNT; CDR2 reads YYREEE (reference sequence). This CDR3 has 14 residues. CDR3 sequence reads: CASSRRDGISEAFF.

The chain joins TRBV20-1 to TRBJ2-3; the D call from TCRdb, TRBD1, cannot be confirmed without DNA. Germline CDR1 and CDR2: DFQATT and SNEGSKA (reference sequence). The CDR3 covers 16 residues. This CDR3 reads CSAPSRASGVADTQYF.

The V call is TRBV5-4, the J call TRBJ2-1. Germline loops: CDR1 SGHNT, CDR2 YYREEE (reference sequence). The CDR3 length is 18 residues. CDR3: CASSPNLGIASSYNEQFF.

CDR3 sequence: CSAPPGQSSYEQYF. The genes are TRBV20-1 and TRBJ2-7; the TCRdb D gene call, TRBD1, has no DNA to confirm it. CDR3 length equals 14 residues. Germline V gene lookup returns CDR1 DFQATT and CDR2 SNEGSKA (reference sequence).

The gene calls are TRBV19 and TRBJ2-1; the D gene TCRdb calls, TRBD1, cannot be checked with no DNA. The CDR3 covers 13 residues. CDR1 LNHDA and CDR2 SQIVND come from the germline V gene (reference sequence). CDR3: CASSPLQGNEQFF.

The chain joins TRBV14 to TRBJ2-5; lacking DNA, the TRBD2 call made by TCRdb goes unchecked. CDR3 length equals 19 residues. CDR1 is SGHDN, CDR2 FVKESK, per germline. CDR3: CASSQDGPGTSGILVTQYF.